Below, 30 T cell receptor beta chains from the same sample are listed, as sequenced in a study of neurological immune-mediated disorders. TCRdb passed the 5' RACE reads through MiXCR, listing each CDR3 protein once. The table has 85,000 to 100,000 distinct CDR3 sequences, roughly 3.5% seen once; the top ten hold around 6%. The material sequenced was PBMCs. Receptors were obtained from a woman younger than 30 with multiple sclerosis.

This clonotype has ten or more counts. The CDR3 DNA follows: TGCAGTGCGCCGATCCCCTCCAGGGTGAGAAACACTGAAGCTTTCTTT. Translating it yields CSAPIPSRVRNTEAFF. The chain employs TRBV20-1 and TRBJ1-1; tentatively, D is TRBD1 (5 bases). CDR1 and CDR2 from the germline V gene are DFQATT and SNEGSKA (reference sequence). Trimming stripped 6 bases from V and 2 bases from J, with 22 bases between. The CDR3 has 16 residues.

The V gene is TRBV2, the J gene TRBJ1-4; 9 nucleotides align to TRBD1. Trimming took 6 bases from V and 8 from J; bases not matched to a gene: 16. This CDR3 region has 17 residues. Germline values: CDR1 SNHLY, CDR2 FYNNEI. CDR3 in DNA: TGTGCCAGCAGCGTGACCACCCGGACAGGGGATTGGGAAAAACTGTTTTTT. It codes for CASSVTTRTGDWEKLFF.

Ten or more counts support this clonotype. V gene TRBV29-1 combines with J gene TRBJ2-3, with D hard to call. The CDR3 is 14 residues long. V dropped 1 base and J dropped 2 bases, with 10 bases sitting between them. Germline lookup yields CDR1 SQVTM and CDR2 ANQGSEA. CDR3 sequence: CSVEGPVNTDTQYF. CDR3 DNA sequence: TGCAGCGTTGAAGGGCCGGTGAACACAGATACGCAGTATTTT.

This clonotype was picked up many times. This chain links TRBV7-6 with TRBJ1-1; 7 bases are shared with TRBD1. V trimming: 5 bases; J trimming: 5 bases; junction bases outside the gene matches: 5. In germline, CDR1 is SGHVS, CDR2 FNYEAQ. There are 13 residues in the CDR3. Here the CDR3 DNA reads TGTGCCAGCAGCCAGGGGGTGCGGACTGAAGCTTTCTTT. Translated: CASSQGVRTEAFF.

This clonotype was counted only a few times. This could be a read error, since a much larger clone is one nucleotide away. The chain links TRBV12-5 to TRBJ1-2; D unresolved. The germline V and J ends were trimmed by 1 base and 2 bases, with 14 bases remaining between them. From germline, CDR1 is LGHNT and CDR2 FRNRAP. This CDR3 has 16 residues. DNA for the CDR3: TGTGCTAGTGGTTTGGACCATGCGGGAGGGAACTATGGCTACACCTTC. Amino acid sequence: CASGLDHAGGNYGYTF.

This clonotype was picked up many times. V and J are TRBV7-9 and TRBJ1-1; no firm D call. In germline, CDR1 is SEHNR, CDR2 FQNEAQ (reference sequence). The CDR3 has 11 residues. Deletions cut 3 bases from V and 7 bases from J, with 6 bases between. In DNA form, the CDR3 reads TGTGCCAGCAGCTTGGGAGTTGAAGCTTTCTTT. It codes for CASSLGVEAFF.

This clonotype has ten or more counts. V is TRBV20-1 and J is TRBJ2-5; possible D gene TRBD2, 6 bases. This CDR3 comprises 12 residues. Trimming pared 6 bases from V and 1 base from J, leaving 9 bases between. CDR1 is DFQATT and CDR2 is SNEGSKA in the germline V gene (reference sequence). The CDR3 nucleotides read TGCAGTGCATCTAGCGTCCAAGAGACCCAGTACTTC. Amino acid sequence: CSASSVQETQYF.

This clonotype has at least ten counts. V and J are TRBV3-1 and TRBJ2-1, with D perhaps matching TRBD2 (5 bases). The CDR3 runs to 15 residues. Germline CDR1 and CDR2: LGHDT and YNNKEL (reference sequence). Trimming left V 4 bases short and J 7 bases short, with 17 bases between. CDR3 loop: CASSLGVPGGNEQFF. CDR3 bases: TGTGCCAGCAGCCTCGGGGTCCCGGGTGGGAATGAGCAGTTCTTC.

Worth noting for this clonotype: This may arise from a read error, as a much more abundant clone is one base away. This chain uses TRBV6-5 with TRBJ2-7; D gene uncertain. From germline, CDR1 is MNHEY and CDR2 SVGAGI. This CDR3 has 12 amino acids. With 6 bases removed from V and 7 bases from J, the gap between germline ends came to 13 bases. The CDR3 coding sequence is TGTGCCAGCAGGAATAGGGCTGAAGAGCAGTACTTC. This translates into CASRNRAEEQYF.

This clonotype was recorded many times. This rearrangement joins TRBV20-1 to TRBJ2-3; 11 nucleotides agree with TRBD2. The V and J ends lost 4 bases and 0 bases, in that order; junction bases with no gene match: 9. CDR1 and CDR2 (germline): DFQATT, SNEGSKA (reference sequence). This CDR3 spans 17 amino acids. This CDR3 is CSANQASGGHSTDTQYF. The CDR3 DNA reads TGCAGTGCTAATCAGGCTAGCGGGGGGCATAGCACAGATACGCAGTATTTT.

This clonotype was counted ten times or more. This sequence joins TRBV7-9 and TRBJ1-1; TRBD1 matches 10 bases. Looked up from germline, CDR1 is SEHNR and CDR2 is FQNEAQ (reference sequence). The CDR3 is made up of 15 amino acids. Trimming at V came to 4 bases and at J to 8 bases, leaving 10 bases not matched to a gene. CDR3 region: CASSSRSDRGPEAFF. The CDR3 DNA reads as TGTGCCAGCAGCTCTCGTAGTGACAGGGGGCCCGAAGCTTTCTTT.

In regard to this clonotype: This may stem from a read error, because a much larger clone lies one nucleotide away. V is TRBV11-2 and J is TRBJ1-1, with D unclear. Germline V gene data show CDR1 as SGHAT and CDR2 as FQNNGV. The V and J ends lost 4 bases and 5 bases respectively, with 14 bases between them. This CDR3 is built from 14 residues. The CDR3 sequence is CASSYKGMGTEAFF. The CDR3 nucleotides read TGTGCCAGCAGCTACAAGGGAATGGGGACTGAAGCTTTCTTT.

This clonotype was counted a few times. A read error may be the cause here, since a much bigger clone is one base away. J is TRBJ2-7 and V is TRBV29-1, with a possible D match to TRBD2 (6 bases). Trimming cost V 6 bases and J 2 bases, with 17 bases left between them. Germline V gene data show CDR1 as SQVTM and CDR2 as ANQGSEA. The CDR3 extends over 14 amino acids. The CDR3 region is CSVAHGAGPYEQYF. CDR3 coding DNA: TGCAGCGTGGCCCACGGAGCGGGTCCCTACGAGCAGTACTTC.

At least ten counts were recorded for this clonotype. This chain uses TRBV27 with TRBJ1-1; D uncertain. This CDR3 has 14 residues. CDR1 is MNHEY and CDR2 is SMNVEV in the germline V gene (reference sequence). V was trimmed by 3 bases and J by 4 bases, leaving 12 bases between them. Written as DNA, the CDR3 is TGTGCCAGCAGTTTCTTCAGGTCTGGCACTGAAGCTTTCTTT. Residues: CASSFFRSGTEAFF.

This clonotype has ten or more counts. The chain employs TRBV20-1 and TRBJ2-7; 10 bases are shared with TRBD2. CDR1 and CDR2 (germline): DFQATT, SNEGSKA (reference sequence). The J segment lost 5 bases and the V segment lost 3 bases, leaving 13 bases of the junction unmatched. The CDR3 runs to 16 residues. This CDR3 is CSASVLAGVGEDEQYF. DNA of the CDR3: TGCAGTGCTAGTGTGCTAGCGGGGGTAGGAGAAGACGAGCAGTACTTC.

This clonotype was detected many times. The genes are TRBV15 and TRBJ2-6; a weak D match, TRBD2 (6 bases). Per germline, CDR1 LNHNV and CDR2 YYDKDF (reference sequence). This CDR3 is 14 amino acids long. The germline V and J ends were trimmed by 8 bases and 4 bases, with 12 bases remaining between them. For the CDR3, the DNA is TGTGCCACCCGTGGAGGGCCCGGGGCCAACGTCCTGACTTTC. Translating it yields CATRGGPGANVLTF. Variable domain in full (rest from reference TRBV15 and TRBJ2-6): DAMVIQNPRYQVTQFGKPVTLSCSQTLNHNVMYWYQQKSSQAPKLLFHYYDKDFNNEADTPDNFQSRRPNTSFCFLDIRSPGLGDTAMYLCATRGGPGANVLTFGAGSRLTVL.

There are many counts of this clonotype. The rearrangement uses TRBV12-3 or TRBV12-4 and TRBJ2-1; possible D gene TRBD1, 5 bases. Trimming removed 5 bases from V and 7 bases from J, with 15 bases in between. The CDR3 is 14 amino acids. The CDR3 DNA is TGTGCCAGCAGTCCAGGGAAATACCCGAATGAGCAGTTCTTC. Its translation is CASSPGKYPNEQFF.

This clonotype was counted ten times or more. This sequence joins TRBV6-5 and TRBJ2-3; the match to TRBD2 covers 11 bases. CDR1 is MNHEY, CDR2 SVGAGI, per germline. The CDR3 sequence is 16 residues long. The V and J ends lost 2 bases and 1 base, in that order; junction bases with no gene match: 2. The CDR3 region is CASSYQTSGGTDTQYF. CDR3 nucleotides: TGTGCCAGCAGTTACCAGACTAGCGGGGGCACAGATACGCAGTATTTT.

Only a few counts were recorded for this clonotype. CDR3 sequence: CSARSVRQGVDNNEQFF. The CDR3 DNA reads TGCAGTGCTAGGTCGGTCAGACAGGGGGTAGACAACAATGAGCAGTTCTTC. The rearrangement links TRBV20-1 to TRBJ2-1; 9 nucleotides agree with TRBD1. CDR1 DFQATT and CDR2 SNEGSKA come from the germline V gene (reference sequence). The CDR3 is 17 amino acids. V trimming: 3 bases; J trimming: 5 bases; junction bases outside the gene matches: 14.

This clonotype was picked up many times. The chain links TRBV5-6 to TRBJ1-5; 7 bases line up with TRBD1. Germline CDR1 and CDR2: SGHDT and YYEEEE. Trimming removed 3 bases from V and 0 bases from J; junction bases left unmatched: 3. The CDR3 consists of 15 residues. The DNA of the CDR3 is TGTGCCAGCAGCTCGGGACAGTATAGCAATCAGCCCCAGCATTTT. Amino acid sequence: CASSSGQYSNQPQHF.

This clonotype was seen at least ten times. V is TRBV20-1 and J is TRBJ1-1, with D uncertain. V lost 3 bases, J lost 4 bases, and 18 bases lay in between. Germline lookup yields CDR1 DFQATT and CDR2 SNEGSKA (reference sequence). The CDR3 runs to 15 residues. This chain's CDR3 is CSARRWEEFGTEAFF. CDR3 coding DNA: TGCAGTGCTAGGAGGTGGGAGGAATTTGGCACTGAAGCTTTCTTT.

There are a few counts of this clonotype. The CDR3 DNA reads as TGTGCCAGCAGCTCACTGGACAGGACAACCTCCTACGAGCAGTACTTC. Amino acid sequence: CASSSLDRTTSYEQYF. The V and J genes are TRBV6-2 or TRBV6-3 and TRBJ2-7, with 7 positions matching TRBD1. Trimming at V came to 6 bases and at J to 0 bases, leaving 11 bases not matched to a gene. The germline V gene has CDR1 MNHEY and CDR2 SVGEGT. This CDR3 is 16 amino acids long.

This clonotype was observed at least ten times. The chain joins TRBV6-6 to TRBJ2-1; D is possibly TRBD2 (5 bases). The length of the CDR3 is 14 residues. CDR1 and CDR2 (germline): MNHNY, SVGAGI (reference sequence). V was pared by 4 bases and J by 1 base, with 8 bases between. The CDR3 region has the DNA TGTGCCAGCAGTTTCACTAGTTCCTACAATGAGCAGTTCTTC. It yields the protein CASSFTSSYNEQFF.

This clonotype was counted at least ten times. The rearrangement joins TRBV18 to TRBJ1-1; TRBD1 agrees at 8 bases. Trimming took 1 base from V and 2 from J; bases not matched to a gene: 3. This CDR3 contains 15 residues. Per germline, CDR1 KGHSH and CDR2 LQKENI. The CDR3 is CASSPQTGENTEAFF. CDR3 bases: TGTGCCAGCTCACCACAGACAGGGGAAAACACTGAAGCTTTCTTT.

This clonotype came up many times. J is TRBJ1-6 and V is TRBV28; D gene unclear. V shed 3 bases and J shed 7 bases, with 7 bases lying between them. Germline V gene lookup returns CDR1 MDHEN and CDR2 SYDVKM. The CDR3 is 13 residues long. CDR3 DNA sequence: TGTGCCAGCAGTTTTATGAGGAATTCACCCCTCCACTTT. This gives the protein CASSFMRNSPLHF.

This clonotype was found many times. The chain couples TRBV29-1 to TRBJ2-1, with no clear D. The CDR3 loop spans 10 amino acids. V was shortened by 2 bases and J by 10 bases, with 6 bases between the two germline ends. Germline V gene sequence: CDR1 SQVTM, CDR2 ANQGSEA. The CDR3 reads CSVEIGEQFF. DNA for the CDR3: TGCAGCGTTGAAATAGGGGAGCAGTTCTTC.

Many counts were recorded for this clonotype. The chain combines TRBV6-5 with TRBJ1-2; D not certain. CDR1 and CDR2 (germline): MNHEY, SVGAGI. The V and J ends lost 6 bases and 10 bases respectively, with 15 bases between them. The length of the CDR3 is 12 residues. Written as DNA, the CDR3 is TGTGCCAGCAGCTCGACGGGGTTCTCCTACACCTTC. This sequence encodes CASSSTGFSYTF.

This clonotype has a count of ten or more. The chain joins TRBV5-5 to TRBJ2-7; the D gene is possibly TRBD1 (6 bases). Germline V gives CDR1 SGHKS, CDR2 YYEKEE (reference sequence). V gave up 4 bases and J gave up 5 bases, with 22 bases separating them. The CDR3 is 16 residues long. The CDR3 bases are TGTGCCAGCAGCGGCGACCCTAGGGGGATGGTGGACGAGCAGTACTTC. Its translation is CASSGDPRGMVDEQYF.

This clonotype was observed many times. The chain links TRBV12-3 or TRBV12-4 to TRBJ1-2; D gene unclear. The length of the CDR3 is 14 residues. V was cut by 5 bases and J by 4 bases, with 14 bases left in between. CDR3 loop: CASSKPSSTYGYTF. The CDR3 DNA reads TGTGCCAGCAGTAAACCTTCCAGCACCTATGGCTACACCTTC.

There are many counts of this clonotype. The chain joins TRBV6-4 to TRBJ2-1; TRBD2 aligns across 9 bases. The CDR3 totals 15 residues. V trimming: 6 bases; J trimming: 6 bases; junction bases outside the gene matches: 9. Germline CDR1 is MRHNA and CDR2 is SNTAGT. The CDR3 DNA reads TGTGCCAGCAGAGTTACTAGCGGGCGCTTCAATGAGCAGTTCTTC. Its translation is CASRVTSGRFNEQFF.